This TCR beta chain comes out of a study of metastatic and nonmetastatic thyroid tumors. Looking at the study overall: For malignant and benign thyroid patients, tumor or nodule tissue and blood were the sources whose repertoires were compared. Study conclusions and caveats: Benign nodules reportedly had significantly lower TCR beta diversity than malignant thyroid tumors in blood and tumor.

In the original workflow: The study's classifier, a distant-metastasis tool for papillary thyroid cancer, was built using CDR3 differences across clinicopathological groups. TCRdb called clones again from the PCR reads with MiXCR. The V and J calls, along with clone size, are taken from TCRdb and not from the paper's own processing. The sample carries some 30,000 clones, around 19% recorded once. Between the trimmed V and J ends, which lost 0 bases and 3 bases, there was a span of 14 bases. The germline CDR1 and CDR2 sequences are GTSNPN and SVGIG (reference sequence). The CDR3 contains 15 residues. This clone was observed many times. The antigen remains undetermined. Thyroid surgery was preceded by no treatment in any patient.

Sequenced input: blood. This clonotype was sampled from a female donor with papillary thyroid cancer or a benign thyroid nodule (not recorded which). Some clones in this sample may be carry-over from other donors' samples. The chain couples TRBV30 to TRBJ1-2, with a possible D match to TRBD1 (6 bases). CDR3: CAWSVGGPEYYGYTF. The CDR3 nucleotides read TGTGCCTGGAGTGTAGGGGGGCCCGAGTACTATGGCTACACCTTC.